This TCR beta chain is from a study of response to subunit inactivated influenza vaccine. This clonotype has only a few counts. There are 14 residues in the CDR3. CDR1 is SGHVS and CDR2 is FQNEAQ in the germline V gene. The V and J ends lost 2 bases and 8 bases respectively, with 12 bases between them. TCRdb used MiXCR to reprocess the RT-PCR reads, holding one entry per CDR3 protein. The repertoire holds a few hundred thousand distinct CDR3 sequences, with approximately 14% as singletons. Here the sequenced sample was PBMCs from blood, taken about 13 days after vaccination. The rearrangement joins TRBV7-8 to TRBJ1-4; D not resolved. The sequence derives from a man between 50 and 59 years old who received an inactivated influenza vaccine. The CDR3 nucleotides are TGTGCCAGCAGCTTAAGCCGCGTGGTGGAAAAACTGTTTTTT. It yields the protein CASSLSRVVEKLFF.